The next 30 T cell receptor beta chains were all read from a single sample in a study of T cells in Graves' hyperthyroidism and ophthalmopathy. Amplification targeted TCR beta CDR3 regions from RNA transcripts. Using the HTBI primer set, a first-round RT-PCR was run on the TCR CDR3. TCRdb fed the multiplex PCR reads into MiXCR, producing one record per CDR3 protein. The profile shows approximately 700,000 distinct CDR3 sequences, 40% to 55% of them singletons. The sequenced sample was peripheral blood or thyroid tissue (not recorded which). The receptors shown here come from an adult man with Graves' disease, either hyperthyroidism or ophthalmopathy (not recorded which).

The chain uses TRBV25-1 and TRBJ2-7; D not certain. CDR1 MGHDK and CDR2 SYGVNS come from the germline V gene. CDR3 length equals 13 residues. V lost 10 bases and J 6 bases, leaving 19 bases between the germline ends. The CDR3 DNA is TGTGCCAACACCCGAAAAGAAGACCCCGAGCAGTACTTC. Translation gives CANTRKEDPEQYF.

This clonotype has only one observation. A read error may account for a junction end that differs from germline. The V gene is TRBV2, the J gene TRBJ1-4, with D hard to call. This CDR3 has 12 amino acids. The germline gives CDR1 SNHLY, CDR2 FYNNEI. The DNA of the CDR3 is TGTGCCAGCAGTGAAACTAATGAAAACCTGTTTTTT. Its translation: CASSETNENLFF.

The V and J genes are TRBV6-1 and TRBJ1-5; no clear D. This CDR3 is 14 amino acids long. V lost 7 bases and J lost 5, with 15 bases in between. Germline-derived CDR1 and CDR2 are MNHNS and SASEGT. The DNA of the CDR3 is TGTGCCAGCACCGAGACACAGAACTATCAGCCCCAGCATTTT. It translates to CASTETQNYQPQHF.

The table lists this clonotype with a few counts. The chain links TRBV12-3 or TRBV12-4 to TRBJ1-1; D not resolved. V lost 6 bases to trimming and J lost 4 bases, with 15 bases between them. The CDR3 consists of 14 residues. CDR3 bases: TGTGCCAGCAGCTTACGGGAGGGTAGCACTGAAGCTTTCTTT. Amino acid sequence: CASSLREGSTEAFF.

This clonotype was found once. The germline gene is not matched at one end of the junction; a read error may be the cause. The chain uses TRBV30 and TRBJ1-2; D is unclear. CDR1 GTSNPN and CDR2 SVGIG come from the germline V gene (reference sequence). CDR3 length equals 11 residues. The CDR3, as DNA: TGTGGCTGGAGTGTCACAGATGGCTACACCTTC. Translating it yields CGWSVTDGYTF.

This clonotype was observed once. The chain uses TRBV24-1 and TRBJ2-2; a weak D match, TRBD2 (5 bases). Germline-derived CDR1 and CDR2 are KGHDR and SFDVKD. Trimming left V 5 bases short and J 2 bases short, with 11 bases between. The CDR3 consists of 15 residues. The CDR3 sequence is CATSGSGFNTGELFF. DNA for the CDR3: TGTGCCACCAGTGGCAGCGGATTCAACACCGGGGAGCTGTTTTTT.

This clonotype appeared many times. This chain connects TRBV2 to TRBJ1-6, with a tentative D call TRBD1 (6 bases). The CDR3 extends over 15 amino acids. The germline CDR1 and CDR2 sequences are SNHLY and FYNNEI. Trimming took off 1 base at V and 5 bases at J, with 9 bases between the two ends. The CDR3 DNA sequence: TGTGCCAGCAGTGAAGAAGGGGGACATAATTCACCCCTCCACTTT. Protein: CASSEEGGHNSPLHF.

In this sample, this clonotype turned up many times. This sequence joins TRBV7-9 and TRBJ2-5; TRBD1 might be the D (5 bases). Germline CDR1 and CDR2: SEHNR and FQNEAQ (reference sequence). Trimming removed 5 bases at V and 3 bases at J, with 7 bases between. The CDR3 is 12 amino acids. The CDR3 protein is CASSPREETQYF. The CDR3 DNA follows: TGTGCCAGCAGCCCCAGGGAAGAGACCCAGTACTTC.

This CDR3 reads CANSPGVYEQYF. CDR3 DNA: TGTGCCAACAGCCCAGGGGTCTACGAGCAGTACTTC. The rearrangement links TRBV25-1 to TRBJ2-7; D might be TRBD1 (6 bases). Germline V CDR1 and CDR2: MGHDK, SYGVNS. The CDR3 consists of 12 residues. V dropped 10 bases and J dropped 3 bases, with 13 bases sitting between them.

The chain uses TRBV10-3 and TRBJ2-2; tentative D call: TRBD1 (5 bases). V was trimmed by 10 bases and J by 0 bases, leaving 15 bases between them. The CDR3 loop spans 15 amino acids. Germline loops: CDR1 ENHRY, CDR2 SYGVKD. Here the CDR3 DNA reads TGTGCCAGCCGTAAACAGGAAGCGAACACCGGGGAGCTGTTTTTT. Protein: CASRKQEANTGELFF.

The V gene is TRBV19, the J gene TRBJ1-2, with 10 bases fitting TRBD1. Germline loops: CDR1 LNHDA, CDR2 SQIVND (reference sequence). V was pared by 7 bases and J by 7 bases, with 6 bases of the junction left unmatched. CDR3 size: 13 residues. CDR3 protein: CASIRQGAGGYTF. In DNA, the CDR3 is TGTGCCAGTATTCGACAGGGGGCAGGTGGCTACACCTTC.

The chain carries TRBV20-1 and TRBJ1-2; possible D gene TRBD1, 5 bases. CDR1 and CDR2 from the germline V gene are DFQATT and SNEGSKA (reference sequence). This CDR3 region has 14 residues. V lost 0 bases and J 7 bases, leaving 15 bases between the germline ends. For the CDR3, the DNA is TGCAGTGCTAGAGATCCCGCAGGGTCGGGTGGCTACACCTTC. This translates into CSARDPAGSGGYTF.

The chain is built from TRBV12-3 or TRBV12-4 and TRBJ1-5; possibly TRBD1 for D (5 bases). Trimming left V 8 bases short and J 6 bases short, with 14 bases between. The CDR3 totals 13 residues. The CDR3 loop reads CASLVLGGQPQHF. For the CDR3, the DNA is TGTGCCAGCTTAGTTTTGGGGGGTCAGCCCCAGCATTTT.

As regards this clonotype: At one boundary the junction diverges from the germline segment, which might be a read error. The chain recombines TRBV7-9 with TRBJ2-2, with 7 bases matching TRBD1. The CDR3 is 14 residues long. Germline CDR1 and CDR2: SEHNR and FQNEAQ (reference sequence). The CDR3 DNA follows: TGCGCCAGCAGCTTTGACAGGGCCACCGGGGAGCTGTTTTTT. Protein product: CASSFDRATGELFF.

The sample holds many counts of this clonotype. The chain recombines TRBV20-1 with TRBJ1-2, with D unclear. Germline CDR1 is DFQATT and CDR2 is SNEGSKA (reference sequence). The V end was cut by 1 base, the J end by 6 bases, with 12 bases between. CDR3 length equals 13 residues. CDR3 loop: CSARVPDSDGYTF. CDR3 coding DNA: TGCAGTGCTAGAGTCCCCGACTCGGATGGCTACACCTTC.

The V and J genes are TRBV6-5 and TRBJ2-7; D gene uncertain. Germline CDR1 is MNHEY and CDR2 is SVGAGI. The CDR3 is 15 amino acids. V was trimmed by 0 bases and J by 3 bases, leaving 12 bases between them. In DNA form, the CDR3 reads TGTGCCAGCAGTTACTCGAGAGGTGGGGTCTACGAGCAGTACTTC. Translating gives CASSYSRGGVYEQYF.

The chain employs TRBV24-1 and TRBJ1-2; D not certain. Germline V lookup: CDR1 KGHDR, CDR2 SFDVKD. The length of the CDR3 is 15 residues. The V gene lost 0 bases and the J gene lost 5 bases, with 12 bases spanning the gap. CDR3 sequence: CATSDLGGLGYGYTF. CDR3 in DNA: TGTGCCACCAGTGATTTGGGTGGCTTGGGATATGGCTACACCTTC.

This CDR3 reads CASSLPPGIKGPKAFF. For the CDR3, the DNA is TGTGCCAGCAGCTTGCCCCCAGGAATTAAGGGGCCAAAAGCTTTCTTT. The genes are TRBV7-9 and TRBJ1-1; D might be TRBD1 (5 bases). V was trimmed by 3 bases and J by 9 bases, leaving 23 bases between them. This CDR3 contains 16 residues. The germline CDR1 and CDR2 sequences are SEHNR and FQNEAQ (reference sequence).

This chain uses TRBV12-5 with TRBJ2-6; D is ambiguous. The V gene's germline CDR1 is LGHNT and CDR2 FRNRAP. The CDR3 length is 16 residues. The V end lost 1 base, the J end lost 0 bases, and 7 bases lay between the germline ends. DNA for the CDR3: TGTGCTAGTGGTTTGGGTGTAAGCTCTGGGGCCAACGTCCTGACTTTC. Amino acid sequence: CASGLGVSSGANVLTF.

The table lists this clonotype with many counts. The rearrangement joins TRBV7-2 to TRBJ1-2; TRBD1 might be the D (6 bases). The CDR3 is 14 residues long. The germline gives CDR1 SGHTA, CDR2 FQGNSA. Trimming cost V 8 bases and J 6 bases, with 19 bases left between them. CDR3 protein: CASLPKQGWDGYTF. In DNA form, the CDR3 reads TGTGCCAGCCTGCCGAAACAGGGATGGGATGGCTACACCTTC. The full variable domain, its missing parts supplied by reference TRBV7-2 and TRBJ1-2, is GAGVSQSPSNKVTEKGKDVELRCDPISGHTALYWYRQSLGQGLEFLIYFQGNSAPDKSGLPSDRFSAERTGGSVSTLTIQRTQQEDSAVYLCASLPKQGWDGYTFGSGTRLTVV.

This clonotype occurred many times. The chain recombines TRBV29-1 with TRBJ2-7; D might be TRBD1 or TRBD2, each matching 7 bases. This CDR3 has 17 residues. Germline CDR1 and CDR2: SQVTM and ANQGSEA. V lost 0 bases and J lost 2, with 20 bases in between. CDR3 nucleotides: TGCAGCGTTGAAGATCCACGCGGGGAGGGGGCGGCCTACGAGCAGTACTTC. Translated, it gives CSVEDPRGEGAAYEQYF.

This clonotype was counted a few times. The chain employs TRBV7-8 and TRBJ2-5, with a possible D match to TRBD2 (5 bases). The CDR3 consists of 15 residues. V was trimmed by 6 bases and J by 1 base, leaving 15 bases between them. Germline-derived CDR1 and CDR2 are SGHVS and FQNEAQ. The chain's CDR3 is CASSLREGLQETQYF. The CDR3 DNA reads as TGTGCCAGCAGTCTAAGAGAGGGTCTCCAAGAGACCCAGTACTTC.

This clonotype has only a few counts. The chain is built from TRBV9 and TRBJ1-1; the D gene is possibly TRBD1 (5 bases). Trimming removed 3 bases from V and 5 bases from J, with 11 bases in between. The CDR3 totals 13 residues. Per germline, CDR1 SGDLS and CDR2 YYNGEE. CDR3 loop: CASSGGHWTEAFF. CDR3 in DNA: TGTGCCAGCAGCGGTGGACATTGGACTGAAGCTTTCTTT.

As for this clonotype: Here the CDR3 omits its conserved ending phenylalanine or tryptophan, so a read error is the likely source. Because the CDR3's place on the DNA is in doubt, the DNA is left out and the CDR3 is given as listed by TCRdb. This chain uses TRBV2 with TRBJ2-5; TRBD2 is taken as the D call from the table, unchecked against the DNA. Germline V gene data show CDR1 as SNHLY and CDR2 as FYNNEI. The CDR3 contains 13 residues when both ends are counted. CDR3 loop: CASSYGTSGGGWL.

Details on this clonotype: A much larger clone differs by one base, so this may be a read error. The rearrangement joins TRBV15 to TRBJ1-1, with TRBD1 matching over 8 bases. The CDR3 contains 16 residues. CDR1 and CDR2 (germline): LNHNV, YYDKDF (reference sequence). The CDR3 nucleotides read TGTGCCGCCAGCAGAGCGGTGGGGACAGGGAACACTGAAGCTTTCTTT. Protein: CAASRAVGTGNTEAFF.

CDR3 nucleotides: TGTGCCAGCAACCCTGGACAGACCATGGATCAGCCCCTCCACTTT. It translates to CASNPGQTMDQPLHF. The gene calls are TRBV11-2 and TRBJ1-6, with D possibly TRBD1 on 6 matching bases. Between the trimmed V and J ends, which lost 7 bases and 13 bases, there was a span of 23 bases. This CDR3 comprises 15 residues. Germline assignment: CDR1 SGHAT and CDR2 FQNNGV.

This clonotype turned up a few times. The chain combines TRBV6-5 with TRBJ2-7; maybe TRBD2 (7 bases). The CDR3 extends over 13 amino acids. Trimming removed 5 bases at V and 7 bases at J, with 15 bases between. The germline V gene has CDR1 MNHEY and CDR2 SVGAGI. CDR3 protein: CASSEGGGPEQYF. The CDR3 DNA sequence: TGTGCCAGCAGTGAAGGGGGGGGGCCTGAGCAGTACTTC.

In the case of this clonotype: A read error may produce the germline difference seen at one junction end. The chain has TRBV19 and TRBJ1-2; 7 bases align to TRBD1. Germline V gene lookup returns CDR1 LNHDA and CDR2 SQIVND (reference sequence). The CDR3 covers 13 residues. The DNA for the CDR3 is TGTGCCGGTGCCCTGACAGGGAGTTATGCCTACACCTTC. Encoded protein: CAGALTGSYAYTF.

This chain links TRBV7-3 with TRBJ1-2; 7 positions agree with TRBD1. V lost 4 bases and J lost 2; bases outside the gene matches: 10. CDR3 size: 16 residues. The germline gives CDR1 SGHTA, CDR2 FQGTGA. The CDR3 protein is CASSSYRGRMNYGYTF. In DNA, the CDR3 is TGTGCCAGCAGCTCATATAGGGGGCGCATGAACTATGGCTACACCTTC. Full variable domain (missing parts from reference TRBV7-3 and TRBJ1-2): GAGVSQTPSNKVTEKGKYVELRCDPISGHTALYWYRQSLGQGPEFLIYFQGTGAADDSGLPNDRFFAVRPEGSVSTLKIQRTERGDSAVYLCASSSYRGRMNYGYTFGSGTRLTVV.

J is TRBJ1-4 and V is TRBV12-3 or TRBV12-4; D not certain. This CDR3 is built from 14 residues. Trimming took 6 bases from V and 4 from J, leaving 12 bases between them. The CDR3 spells CASRLGIGNEKLFF. In nucleotides, the CDR3 is TGTGCCAGCAGATTGGGCATTGGTAATGAAAAACTGTTTTTT.